This T cell receptor beta chain was observed in a study of cytomegalovirus exposure and HLA in healthy donors. The study's findings and limits: The classifier reportedly diagnosed cytomegalovirus status with high specificity and sensitivity. Later on, an analysis found that several of the most significant clusters appeared to be linked to common viral pathogens, which included parvovirus B19. V- and J-gene trimming in TCR beta was tied to a missense DCLRE1C variant by an analysis performed later.

The CDR3 has 14 residues. V gave up 0 bases and J gave up 4 bases, with 13 bases separating them. Germline CDR1 GTSNPN, CDR2 SVGIG (reference sequence). With 60 Vbeta and 13 Jbeta primers, the PCR was carried out. Authors' methods: Among the unique TCR beta chains that a later analysis counted, 70 million to 85 million in all, 9.5 million to 11 million were shared. Here immunoSEQ multiplex PCR was the method, and the copy in TCRdb shows in-frame clones only, minus some. For V, J and clone size, that table is used; D and trimming come from the DNA. The sample consists of 200,000 to 250,000 clones, around 81% of them appearing once. Details on this clone: Its antigen is unknown.

Sequencing was carried out using PBMCs. This sequence was found in an older woman in good health and CMV-seropositive. The chain couples TRBV30 to TRBJ2-7; D gene unclear. CDR3 bases: TGTGCCTGGAGTGTTTCCCCCACCCAGTACGAGCAGTACTTC. It yields the protein CAWSVSPTQYEQYF. The full variable domain, with the rest looked up from reference TRBV30 and TRBJ2-7, is SQTIHQWPATLVQPVGSPLSLECTVEGTSNPNLYWYRQAAGRGLQLLFYSVGIGQISSEVPQNLSASRPQDRQFILSSKKLLLSDSGFYLCAWSVSPTQYEQYFGPGTRLTVT.